This T cell receptor beta chain was identified in a study of cytomegalovirus exposure and HLA in healthy donors. Comments on this clone: Its antigen is not identified.

PCR employed 60 Vbeta and 13 Jbeta primers. Some clones are missing from TCRdb's copy, which holds only in-frame ones; the method was immunoSEQ multiplex PCR. The table records some 140,000 clones, 73% of them present only once. Study results and caveats: HLA restriction was apparent for most CMV-associated TCR beta chains in a later analysis.

This CDR3 is built from 18 residues. Per germline, CDR1 MDHEN and CDR2 SYDVKM. V was clipped by 5 bases and J by 2 bases, with 22 bases between them. The chain uses TRBV28 and TRBJ1-5, with D possibly TRBD1 on 6 matching bases. Material for sequencing was PBMCs. The sequence came from a middle-aged woman in good health and CMV-seronegative. The CDR3 nucleotides are TGTGCCAGCAGTCGGAATCCCTCAGGGGTATTGGGCAATCAGCCCCAGCATTTT. Translating gives CASSRNPSGVLGNQPQHF.